This T cell receptor (beta chain) was documented in a study of identical twins listed by TCRdb under 2016. Background on the whole study: TCR alpha and beta repertoires from monozygotic twins, unrelated adults of various ages and cord blood were deep-sequenced to test whether fetal clonotypes persist. Replicate twin experiments were performed at different times using different library preparation protocols to rule out contamination. The investigation overall reported the following: The excess sharing between twins in beta out-of-frame sequences was weaker because fewer shared sequences reduced the signal-to-noise ratio. In monozygotic twins, out-of-frame TCR alpha sharing was systematically underestimated by recombination models, although the models agreed with sharing between unrelated individuals. Abundant cord blood beta clonotypes had fewer insertions, young adult naive repertoires showed a similar but weaker trend, and memory repertoires showed no such trend. Because the same donors could not be followed over many years, the conclusions relied on cross-sectional statistical analysis. Out-of-frame TCR alpha sequences shared between twins showed an excess of low generation-probability sequences compared with coincidental sharing between unrelated individuals. Zero-insertion analyses could be partly confounded by invariant T cells such as MAIT and iNKT, although diverse VJ usage argued against such confounding for most clonotypes.

All donors were healthy Caucasians. The twin cohort consisted of three pairs of female monozygotic twins, all aged roughly 18 to 29 years. Peripheral blood mononuclear cells were the source from which RNA for the TCR libraries was isolated. The CDR3 numbers 13 residues from cysteine through phenylalanine. The entry retains the CDR3 DNA only, 39 bases that are in frame from base 1. CDR1 and CDR2 were assigned from the germline V gene as SGHRS and YFSETQ. V loses 0 bases of germline sequence and J loses 7 bases, and the interval between the two ends is 5 bases. The method behind the library was 5' RACE. The listed sequencing device is Illumina HiSeq 2000. A universal primer binding site was introduced by template switching, and a unique molecular identifier was present in the final cDNA, enabling accurate counting of TCR cDNA molecules. First-strand cDNA for TCR alpha and beta chains was synthesized from specific primers in the conserved constant-segment region. To control for contamination, every cDNA library was double barcoded, receiving both a SMART-Mk sample barcode and Illumina barcodes. Two successive PCR steps introduced TruSeq adapter sequences along with Illumina sample barcodes. Sequencing of the TCR alpha and beta cDNA libraries was done on the Illumina HiSeq platform using custom primers. As for the authors' bioinformatics: MiGEC processed the raw reads to extract unique molecular identifiers, while MiXCR was used to determine the CDR3 positions. Recombination models were inferred per individual with the repgenHMM and IGoR tools using an EM algorithm. Shared clonotype analysis was performed with the tcR package in R, normalizing sharing by the product of cloneset sizes. Out-of-frame nonproductive sequences were analyzed to study raw recombination free of thymic and clonal selection effects. Through fastp at Q25 and MiXCR, TCRdb rebuilt clones from the public reads, retaining in-frame beta chains. Each CDR3 protein appears once, grouped with its most common genes and DNA. These V and J calls are TCRdb output, not the study's own analysis. The sample records hundreds of thousands of distinct CDR3 sequences, 8% to 9% of which are singletons. 0.75% to 1% of the sample lies in the top ten.

This clonotype was counted many times. What antigen it recognizes has not been identified. Per-nucleotide qualities are absent, and no much larger clonotype sits a single base away. These data are also associated with another study on yellow fever vaccine responses in identical twins. The second source states: According to the authors, the vaccine-induced T cell response in identical twins seemed to be partly convergent and partly specific to each individual. Focusing on identical twins, the study followed the T cell clones that responded to the vaccine, and did so with precision.

The sequencing input was PBMCs. The receptor was isolated from a woman younger than 30 in good health. The rearrangement joined TRBV5-1 to TRBJ1-6; the D gene assignment is ambiguous. The CDR3: CASSLETNSPLHF. The nucleotides are TGCGCCAGCAGCTTGGAGACGAATTCACCCCTCCACTTT.